A selection of T cell receptor beta chains follows, all from one sample in a study of blood T cells in healthy people across ages. MiXCR was run by TCRdb on the 5' RACE reads, yielding one entry per CDR3 protein. Among hundreds of thousands of distinct CDR3 sequences, around half were seen once, and the ten largest hold approximately 40%. Sequencing used blood. These receptors were obtained from a man older than 75 in good health. Each CDR3 is given with its conserved first and last residue. Each record gives: V gene, J gene, clone size, D gene, CDR3 protein, CDR3 DNA. A D gene is named only where the DNA matches it firmly. For some rows the clone size is stated as once, few or many, or as a class when expanded; others skip it.

V gene: TRBV4-2; J gene: TRBJ2-6; clone size: NA; D gene: NA; CDR3 protein: CASSQGSGEASGANVLTF; CDR3 DNA: TGTGCCAGCAGCCAAGGGTCAGGGGAGGCCTCTGGGGCCAACGTCCTGACTTTC
V gene: TRBV7-6; J gene: TRBJ2-7; clone size: few; D gene: NA; CDR3 protein: CASSSGPNYEQYF; CDR3 DNA: TGTGCCAGCAGCTCGGGACCGAACTACGAGCAGTACTTC
V gene: TRBV9; J gene: TRBJ1-1; clone size: NA; D gene: NA; CDR3 protein: CASSVVPADNTEAFF; CDR3 DNA: TGTGCCAGCAGCGTAGTACCAGCTGACAACACTGAAGCTTTCTTT
V gene: TRBV5-1; J gene: TRBJ2-7; clone size: many; D gene: NA; CDR3 protein: CASSSGGGSYEQYF; CDR3 DNA: TGCGCCAGCAGCTCCGGAGGGGGAAGCTACGAGCAGTACTTC
V gene: TRBV18; J gene: TRBJ2-3; clone size: NA; D gene: TRBD2; CDR3 protein: CASSGAGVEDTQYF; CDR3 DNA: TGTGCCAGCTCAGGAGCGGGAGTAGAAGATACGCAGTATTTT
V gene: TRBV6-1; J gene: TRBJ2-7; clone size: few; D gene: NA; CDR3 protein: CASSEDEQYF; CDR3 DNA: TGTGCCAGCAGTGAAGACGAGCAGTACTTC
V gene: TRBV10-3; J gene: TRBJ2-7; clone size: NA; D gene: NA; CDR3 protein: CATERNYEQYF; CDR3 DNA: TGTGCCACTGAGCGGAACTACGAGCAGTACTTC
V gene: TRBV25-1; J gene: TRBJ1-4; clone size: NA; D gene: TRBD1; CDR3 protein: CASSERDRGYEKLFF; CDR3 DNA: TGTGCCAGCAGTGAGCGAGACAGGGGATACGAAAAACTGTTTTTT
V gene: TRBV6-2/TRBV6-3; J gene: TRBJ1-1; clone size: few; D gene: NA; CDR3 protein: CASSSSRNTEAFF; CDR3 DNA: TGTGCCAGCAGTTCGTCCCGGAACACTGAAGCTTTCTTT
V gene: TRBV6-5; J gene: TRBJ2-7; clone size: NA; D gene: TRBD2; CDR3 protein: CASSRRAGETHEQYF; CDR3 DNA: TGTGCCAGCAGTCGTCGAGCGGGAGAAACCCACGAGCAGTACTTC
V gene: TRBV28; J gene: TRBJ1-2; clone size: few; D gene: NA; CDR3 protein: CASSLWAGQDNYGYTF; CDR3 DNA: TGTGCCAGCAGTTTATGGGCAGGGCAGGATAACTATGGCTACACCTTC
V gene: TRBV5-4; J gene: TRBJ2-4; clone size: NA; D gene: NA; CDR3 protein: CASSLVGFFGGKNIQYF; CDR3 DNA: TGTGCCAGCAGCTTGGTGGGCTTCTTTGGGGGCAAAAACATTCAGTACTTC
V gene: TRBV12-3/TRBV12-4; J gene: TRBJ2-1; clone size: NA; D gene: TRBD2; CDR3 protein: CASSLGSGRGHEQFF; CDR3 DNA: TGTGCCAGCAGTTTGGGAAGCGGGAGGGGTCATGAGCAGTTCTTC
V gene: TRBV24-1; J gene: TRBJ2-5; clone size: NA; D gene: TRBD1; CDR3 protein: CATSEGQGGYQETQYF; CDR3 DNA: TGTGCCACCAGTGAAGGACAGGGGGGGTACCAAGAGACCCAGTACTTC
V gene: TRBV5-1; J gene: TRBJ2-1; clone size: few; D gene: TRBD1; CDR3 protein: CASSLEGQEYNEQFF; CDR3 DNA: TGCGCCAGCAGCTTGGAGGGACAGGAGTACAATGAGCAGTTCTTC
V gene: TRBV10-3; J gene: TRBJ2-1; clone size: many; D gene: TRBD2; CDR3 protein: CAISESRTRRPSVRNEQFF; CDR3 DNA: TGTGCCATCAGTGAGTCGCGGACTAGAAGACCTAGTGTAAGGAATGAGCAGTTCTTC
V gene: TRBV11-2; J gene: TRBJ2-2; clone size: NA; D gene: NA; CDR3 protein: CASSPTLGKLFF; CDR3 DNA: TGTGCCAGCAGCCCGACCTTGGGCAAGCTGTTTTTT
V gene: TRBV20-1; J gene: TRBJ2-6; clone size: NA; D gene: NA; CDR3 protein: CSAEGRAPGANVLTF; CDR3 DNA: TGCAGTGCCGAGGGGCGGGCACCTGGGGCCAACGTCCTGACTTTC
V gene: TRBV29-1; J gene: TRBJ1-6; clone size: NA; D gene: NA; CDR3 protein: CSVTTENNSPLHF; CDR3 DNA: TGCAGCGTTACGACAGAAAATAATTCACCCCTCCACTTT
V gene: TRBV29-1; J gene: TRBJ2-7; clone size: few; D gene: NA; CDR3 protein: CSVGRVSYEQYF; CDR3 DNA: TGCAGCGTTGGGCGGGTGTCCTACGAGCAGTACTTC
V gene: TRBV29-1; J gene: TRBJ2-6; clone size: once; D gene: NA; CDR3 protein: CSAEDDGGKMRGANVLTF; CDR3 DNA: TGCAGCGCTGAAGATGACGGAGGAAAAATGCGTGGGGCCAACGTCCTGACTTTC
V gene: TRBV6-6; J gene: TRBJ2-4; clone size: NA; D gene: TRBD1; CDR3 protein: CASSYFGQGGEQYF; CDR3 DNA: TGTGCCAGCAGTTATTTCGGACAGGGTGGAGAGCAGTACTTC